The 21 T cell receptor beta chains in this list originate from one sample, sequenced in a study of blood T cell repertoires in COVID-19. This table comes from immunoSEQ multiplex PCR, and its TCRdb copy is limited to in-frame clones, with some not included. The sample contains 10,000 to 15,000 clones, 83% of which appear only once. The sequenced sample was peripheral blood. The source of these receptors is a man aged 40-55 years with active or convalescent COVID-19.

DNA of the CDR3: TGCAGCGCCAGGGGGGTCATCGACGAGCAGTACTTC. It yields the protein CSARGVIDEQYF. The chain is built from TRBV29-1 and TRBJ2-7; D is possibly TRBD1 (7 bases). CDR3 size: 12 residues. CDR1 and CDR2 (germline): SQVTM, ANQGSEA. The V and J ends lost 7 bases and 5 bases respectively, with 15 bases between them.

This clone was seen a handful of times. CDR3 loop: CASSYSGTGSFEAFF. The CDR3 DNA reads TGTGCCAGCAGTTACTCGGGGACAGGGTCATTTGAAGCTTTCTTT. The V call is TRBV6-5, the J call TRBJ1-1, with 9 bases identical to TRBD1. This CDR3 region has 15 residues. Germline V CDR1 and CDR2: MNHEY, SVGAGI. V shed 0 bases and J 7 bases; nucleotides not matched to a gene: 6.

With respect to this clone: Mismatch with germline at one junction end may stem from a read error. This chain's CDR3 is CASSRQGSNYSYTF. The CDR3 region has the DNA TGTGCCAGCAGCCGACAGGGAAGTAACTATAGCTACACCTTC. The chain uses TRBV2 and TRBJ1-2, with 7 bases aligning to TRBD1. The CDR3 covers 14 residues. Germline lookup yields CDR1 SNHLY and CDR2 FYNNEI.

The rearrangement links TRBV19 to TRBJ2-7; 7 nucleotides align to TRBD1. The V and J ends lost 0 bases and 0 bases, in that order; junction bases with no gene match: 5. Germline assignment: CDR1 LNHDA and CDR2 SQIVND (reference sequence). This CDR3 is 16 amino acids long. CDR3 bases: TGTGCCAGTAGTATAGAAGGGACAGCGTTCTCCTACGAGCAGTACTTC. The encoded protein is CASSIEGTAFSYEQYF. Supplemented by reference TRBV19 and TRBJ2-7, the full variable domain reads DGGITQSPKYLFRKEGQNVTLSCEQNLNHDAMYWYRQDPGQGLRLIYYSQIVNDFQKGDIAEGYSVSREKKESFPLTVTSAQKNPTAFYLCASSIEGTAFSYEQYFGPGTRLTVT.

The genes are TRBV12-5 and TRBJ2-7; 7 nucleotides agree with TRBD1. There are 17 residues in the CDR3. Germline V CDR1 and CDR2: LGHNT, FRNRAP. V trimming: 4 bases; J trimming: 2 bases; junction bases outside the gene matches: 14. DNA for the CDR3: TGTGCTAGTGGTTCCCTCCGGGACAGCAGACTTACCTACGAGCAGTACTTC. Translated: CASGSLRDSRLTYEQYF.

This chain joins TRBV5-5 and TRBJ2-1; 8 bases line up with TRBD1. Germline V gives CDR1 SGHKS, CDR2 YYEKEE (reference sequence). The CDR3 runs 15 residues. Unmatched junction bases numbered 8, after V lost 5 bases and J lost 4 bases. The CDR3 is CASSIDRGDYNEQFF. The CDR3 DNA is TGTGCCAGCAGTATCGACAGGGGAGATTACAATGAGCAGTTCTTC.

The chain carries TRBV7-3 and TRBJ2-3; TRBD1 might be the D (6 bases). Trimming took off 8 bases at V and 0 bases at J, with 9 bases between the two ends. This CDR3 has 13 amino acids. Germline lookup yields CDR1 SGHTA and CDR2 FQGTGA. The CDR3 DNA sequence: TGTGCCAGCTCGGACAGTAGCACAGATACGCAGTATTTT. As protein: CASSDSSTDTQYF.

This chain links TRBV28 with TRBJ1-1; D unresolved. Germline loops: CDR1 MDHEN, CDR2 SYDVKM. The CDR3 has 14 residues. The V end was cut by 8 bases, the J end by 0 bases, with 13 bases between. The CDR3 region has the DNA TGTGCCAGCCTAGCGAAGGTTTTGAACACTGAAGCTTTCTTT. This codes for CASLAKVLNTEAFF.

The gene calls are TRBV5-4 and TRBJ2-5; the match to TRBD2 covers 11 bases. This CDR3 has 18 residues. V lost 3 bases and J lost 6; bases outside the gene matches: 16. CDR1 and CDR2 from the germline V gene are SGHNT and YYREEE (reference sequence). The CDR3: CASSSTQGVAGGLKTQYF. The CDR3 DNA is TGTGCCAGCAGCTCAACCCAGGGAGTAGCGGGGGGGCTGAAGACCCAGTACTTC.

This clone has a handful of counts. The chain employs TRBV19 and TRBJ1-1; the D gene is possibly TRBD1 (5 bases). The CDR3 totals 14 residues. Germline V gene sequence: CDR1 LNHDA, CDR2 SQIVND (reference sequence). The V end lost 6 bases, the J end lost 2 bases, and 13 bases lay between the germline ends. CDR3 nucleotides: TGTGCCAGTAGGATCGGAGGGGTCAACACTGAAGCTTTCTTT. Its translation is CASRIGGVNTEAFF.

The chain couples TRBV4-2 to TRBJ1-6; possibly TRBD1 for D (5 bases). CDR3 length: 15 residues. Deletions cut 0 bases from V and 7 bases from J, with 10 bases between. Per the germline V gene, CDR1 is LGHNA and CDR2 is YNFKEQ. The CDR3 bases are TGTGCCAGCAGCCAAGATTGGGGGGAAAATTCACCCCTCCACTTT. Translated, it gives CASSQDWGENSPLHF.

The chain combines TRBV6-2 or TRBV6-3 with TRBJ2-2, with D possibly matching TRBD2 (6 bases). The CDR3 runs 17 residues. Per germline, CDR1 MNHEY and CDR2 SVGEGT. Trimming removed 2 bases at V and 5 bases at J, with 18 bases between. CDR3 amino acids: CASSYRGTSGGTGELFF. For the CDR3, the DNA is TGTGCCAGCAGTTACCGGGGGACCAGTGGCGGGACCGGGGAGCTGTTTTTT.

The V gene is TRBV27, the J gene TRBJ2-5, with TRBD2 matching over 8 bases. This CDR3 region has 21 residues. CDR1 and CDR2 from the germline V gene are MNHEY and SMNVEV (reference sequence). V gave up 1 base and J gave up 3 bases; unmatched junction bases: 22. The CDR3, as DNA: TGTGCCAGCAGTTTATTCCCCCCTGTAGGGTACGGCTCAGCGGGGGAAGAGACCCAGTACTTC. The encoded protein is CASSLFPPVGYGSAGEETQYF.

The genes are TRBV5-6 and TRBJ1-3; TRBD1 matches at 7 bases. CDR3 length: 17 residues. The germline V gene has CDR1 SGHDT and CDR2 YYEEEE. V lost 2 bases and J lost 4; bases outside the gene matches: 12. CDR3 sequence: CASSLVDRPTAGNTIYF. CDR3 DNA: TGTGCCAGCAGCTTAGTGGACAGGCCAACGGCCGGAAACACCATATATTTT. Full variable domain (outside the CDR3, taken from reference TRBV5-6 and TRBJ1-3): DAGVTQSPTHLIKTRGQQVTLRCSPKSGHDTVSWYQQALGQGPQFIFQYYEEEERQRGNFPDRFSGHQFPNYSSELNVNALLLGDSALYLCASSLVDRPTAGNTIYFGEGSWLTVV.

Within the sample, this clone is medium-sized. CDR3 amino acids: CASSSTSGSSYNEQFF. For the CDR3, the DNA is TGTGCCAGCAGCTCAACTAGCGGGAGCTCCTACAATGAGCAGTTCTTC. The chain has TRBV7-8 and TRBJ2-1, with 11 bases fitting TRBD2. The CDR3 consists of 16 residues. V shed 4 bases and J 0 bases; nucleotides not matched to a gene: 2. From germline, CDR1 is SGHVS and CDR2 FQNEAQ.

The chain links TRBV28 to TRBJ1-2; 7 bases are a match to TRBD1. The J segment lost 5 bases and the V segment lost 4 bases, leaving 7 bases of the junction unmatched. Per germline, CDR1 MDHEN and CDR2 SYDVKM. The CDR3 has 14 residues. This CDR3 is CASSSGTVLYGYTF. Here the CDR3 DNA reads TGTGCCAGCAGTTCGGGGACAGTTCTATATGGCTACACCTTC.

This chain uses TRBV7-3 with TRBJ2-5; TRBD2 is a possible D gene (6 bases). Germline V gene data show CDR1 as SGHTA and CDR2 as FQGTGA. The CDR3 is 13 amino acids. V lost 5 bases to trimming and J lost 3 bases, with 10 bases between them. The CDR3, as DNA: TGTGCCAGCAGCCCGCGGAGGGAAGAGACCCAGTACTTC. Translation: CASSPRREETQYF.

The chain combines TRBV27 with TRBJ1-1; 7 bases line up with TRBD1. The germline CDR1 and CDR2 sequences are MNHEY and SMNVEV (reference sequence). Losses at the gene ends were 5 bases for V and 0 bases for J; bases not matched to a gene: 9. There are 16 residues in the CDR3. The CDR3 reads CASSLGTELLNTEAFF. The CDR3 nucleotides are TGTGCCAGCAGTCTCGGGACAGAGCTTCTGAACACTGAAGCTTTCTTT.

The gene calls are TRBV19 and TRBJ2-7; D might be TRBD2 (5 bases). The V gene lost 1 base and the J gene lost 6 bases, with 16 bases spanning the gap. The CDR3 contains 15 residues. CDR1 and CDR2 (germline): LNHDA, SQIVND (reference sequence). For the CDR3, the DNA is TGTGCCAGTAGTATAGCCTGGCCGGGTGGAGGCGAGCAGTACTTC. Its protein product is CASSIAWPGGGEQYF.

With respect to this clone: One end of the junction does not line up with germline, which may come from a read error. The chain uses TRBV2 and TRBJ2-1; 7 bases line up with TRBD2. CDR1 and CDR2 (germline): SNHLY, FYNNEI. The CDR3 runs 14 residues. CDR3 residues: CASREAGRYNEQFF. CDR3 coding DNA: TGTGCCAGCAGAGAAGCGGGGAGATACAATGAGCAGTTCTTC.

This clone was picked up a small number of times. The gene calls are TRBV6-5 and TRBJ2-3, with TRBD2 matching 8 bases. V shed 10 bases, J shed 5 bases, and the junction held 5 bases outside the gene matches. This CDR3 has 12 amino acids. Germline CDR1 and CDR2: MNHEY and SVGAGI. The CDR3 DNA is TGTGCCACTGGACTAGCCAGAGATACGCAGTATTTT. Translation: CATGLARDTQYF.